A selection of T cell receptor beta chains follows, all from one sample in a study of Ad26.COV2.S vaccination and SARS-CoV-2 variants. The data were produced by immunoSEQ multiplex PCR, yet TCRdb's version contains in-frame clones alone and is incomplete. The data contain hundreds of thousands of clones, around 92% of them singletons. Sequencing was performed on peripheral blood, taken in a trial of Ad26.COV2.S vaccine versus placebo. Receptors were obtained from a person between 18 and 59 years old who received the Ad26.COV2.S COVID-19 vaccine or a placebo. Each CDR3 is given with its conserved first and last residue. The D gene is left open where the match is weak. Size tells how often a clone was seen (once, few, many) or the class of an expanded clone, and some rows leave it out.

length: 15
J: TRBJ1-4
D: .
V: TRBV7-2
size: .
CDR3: CASSLGGDFNEKLFF
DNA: TGTGCCAGCAGCTTAGGGGGGGACTTTAATGAAAAACTGTTTTTT

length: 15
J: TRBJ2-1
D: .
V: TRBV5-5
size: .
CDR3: CASSGDPFSYNEQFF
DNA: TGTGCCAGCAGCGGCGACCCTTTCTCCTACAATGAGCAGTTCTTC

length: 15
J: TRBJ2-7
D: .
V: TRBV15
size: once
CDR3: CATSKRGRNDDEQYF
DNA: TGTGCCACCAGCAAAAGGGGCAGGAACGACGACGAGCAGTACTTC

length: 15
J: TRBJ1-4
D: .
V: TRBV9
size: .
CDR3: CASSADRGGGEKLFF
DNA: TGTGCCAGCAGCGCCGATCGGGGAGGAGGTGAAAAACTGTTTTTT

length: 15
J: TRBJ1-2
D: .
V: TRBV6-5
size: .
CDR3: CASSPRTDANYGYTF
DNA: TGTGCCAGCAGTCCCCGGACTGACGCTAACTATGGCTACACCTTC

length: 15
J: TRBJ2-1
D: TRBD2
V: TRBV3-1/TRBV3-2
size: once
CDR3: CASSPPSGRGNEQFF
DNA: TGTGCCAGCAGCCCTCCTTCCGGGAGGGGTAATGAGCAGTTCTTC

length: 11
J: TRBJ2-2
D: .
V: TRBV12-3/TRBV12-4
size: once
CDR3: CASGRTGELFF
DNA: TGTGCCAGTGGGAGAACCGGGGAGCTGTTTTTT

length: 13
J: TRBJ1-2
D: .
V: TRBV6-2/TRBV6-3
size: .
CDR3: CASSYSSGDGYTF
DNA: TGTGCCAGCAGTTACTCGTCCGGAGATGGCTACACCTTC

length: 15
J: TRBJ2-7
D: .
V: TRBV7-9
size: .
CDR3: CASSPRDQPSYEQYF
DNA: TGTGCCAGCAGCCCGCGGGACCAACCCTCCTACGAGCAGTACTTC

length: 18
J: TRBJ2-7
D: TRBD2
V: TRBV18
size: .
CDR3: CASSPLPPISGGRYEQYF
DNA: TGTGCCAGCTCACCACTACCCCCAATTAGCGGGGGGCGGTACGAGCAGTACTTC

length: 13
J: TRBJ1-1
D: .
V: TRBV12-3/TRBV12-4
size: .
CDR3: CASTPKQGLGAFF
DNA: TGTGCCAGCACCCCGAAACAGGGCCTTGGGGCTTTCTTT

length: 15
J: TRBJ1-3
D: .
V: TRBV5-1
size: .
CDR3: CASSLGPGGPDTIYF
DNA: TGCGCCAGCAGCTTGGGCCCCGGGGGGCCGGACACCATATATTTT

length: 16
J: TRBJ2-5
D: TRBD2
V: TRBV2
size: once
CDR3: CASSATSGGARETQYF
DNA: TGTGCCAGCAGTGCCACTAGCGGGGGGGCCCGGGAGACCCAGTACTTC

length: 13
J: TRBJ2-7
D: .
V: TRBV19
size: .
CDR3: CASSTGLSYEQYF
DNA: TGTGCCAGTAGTACCGGGCTCTCCTACGAGCAGTACTTC

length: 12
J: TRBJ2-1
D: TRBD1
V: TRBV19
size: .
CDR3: CASSQTGNEQFF
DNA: TGTGCCAGTAGCCAGACAGGGAATGAGCAGTTCTTC

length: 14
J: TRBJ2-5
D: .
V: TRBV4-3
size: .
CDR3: CASSNRQGQGTQYF
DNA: TGCGCCAGCAGCAACCGTCAGGGGCAGGGGACCCAGTACTTC

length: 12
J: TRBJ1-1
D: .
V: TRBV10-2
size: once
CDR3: CASGGMNTEAFF
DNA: TGCGCCAGCGGCGGGATGAACACTGAAGCTTTCTTT

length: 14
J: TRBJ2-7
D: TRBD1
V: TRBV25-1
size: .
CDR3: CASSENNRGYEQYF
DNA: TGTGCCAGCAGTGAAAACAACAGGGGCTACGAGCAGTACTTC

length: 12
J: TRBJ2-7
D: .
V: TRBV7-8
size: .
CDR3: CASSRASYEQYF
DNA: TGTGCCAGCAGCCGAGCCTCCTACGAGCAGTACTTC

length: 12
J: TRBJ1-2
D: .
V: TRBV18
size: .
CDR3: CASSPDSYGYTF
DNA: TGTGCCAGCTCACCGGACAGCTATGGCTACACCTTC

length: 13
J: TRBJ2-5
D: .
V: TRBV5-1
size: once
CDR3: CASSSWTGETQYF
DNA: TGCGCCAGCAGCTCATGGACGGGGGAGACCCAGTACTTC

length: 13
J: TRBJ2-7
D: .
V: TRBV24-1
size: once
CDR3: CATSGMGSYEQYF
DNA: TGTGCCACCAGTGGCATGGGGTCATACGAGCAGTACTTC

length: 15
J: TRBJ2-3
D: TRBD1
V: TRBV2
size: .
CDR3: CASRGQAGVTDTQYF
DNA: TGTGCCAGCAGGGGACAGGCCGGGGTAACAGATACGCAGTATTTT

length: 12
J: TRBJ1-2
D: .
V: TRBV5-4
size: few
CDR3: CASKSANYGYTF
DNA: TGTGCCAGCAAGTCAGCTAACTATGGCTACACCTTC

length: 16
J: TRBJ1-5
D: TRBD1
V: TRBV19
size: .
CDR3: CASSLHDRGGGQPQHF
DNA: TGTGCCAGTAGTCTTCACGACAGGGGAGGCGGTCAGCCCCAGCATTTT

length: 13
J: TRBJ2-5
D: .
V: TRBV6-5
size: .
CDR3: CASSRTVQETQYF
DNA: TGTGCCAGCAGCCGGACGGTCCAAGAGACCCAGTACTTC

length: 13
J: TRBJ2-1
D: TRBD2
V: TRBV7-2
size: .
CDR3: CASSFTSGSEQFF
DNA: TGTGCCAGCAGCTTCACTAGCGGGAGTGAGCAGTTCTTC

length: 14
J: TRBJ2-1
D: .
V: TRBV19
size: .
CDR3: CASSIEYRHNEQFF
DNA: TGTGCCAGTAGTATAGAATACAGACACAATGAGCAGTTCTTC

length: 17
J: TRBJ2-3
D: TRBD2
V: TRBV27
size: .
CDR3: CASSQVGTSGVTDTQYF
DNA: TGTGCCAGCAGCCAGGTGGGGACTAGCGGGGTCACAGATACGCAGTATTTT

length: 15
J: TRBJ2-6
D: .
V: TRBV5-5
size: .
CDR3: CASSPGYSGANVLTF
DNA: TGTGCCAGCAGCCCCGGTTACTCTGGGGCCAACGTCCTGACTTTC

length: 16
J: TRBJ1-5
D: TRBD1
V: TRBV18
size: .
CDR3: CASSPGQGDSNQPQHF
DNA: TGTGCCAGCTCACCCGGACAGGGGGATAGCAATCAGCCCCAGCATTTT

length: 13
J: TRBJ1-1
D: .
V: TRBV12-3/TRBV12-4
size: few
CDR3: CASIKTGHTEAFF
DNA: TGTGCCAGCATCAAGACTGGGCACACTGAAGCTTTCTTT

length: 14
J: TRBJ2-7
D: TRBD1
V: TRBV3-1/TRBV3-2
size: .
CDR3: CASSQGDRDGEQYF
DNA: TGTGCCAGCAGCCAAGGGGACAGGGACGGCGAGCAGTACTTC

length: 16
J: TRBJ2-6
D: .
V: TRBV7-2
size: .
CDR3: CASSFTGTPGANVLTF
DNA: TGTGCCAGCAGCTTTACCGGGACACCCGGGGCCAACGTCCTGACTTTC

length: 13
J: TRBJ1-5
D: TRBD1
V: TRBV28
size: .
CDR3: CASRGQSNQPQHF
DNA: TGTGCCAGCAGGGGACAGAGCAATCAGCCCCAGCATTTT

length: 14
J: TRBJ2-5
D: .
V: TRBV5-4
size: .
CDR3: CASSLYGQGETQYF
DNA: TGTGCCAGCAGCTTGTACGGGCAGGGAGAGACCCAGTACTTC

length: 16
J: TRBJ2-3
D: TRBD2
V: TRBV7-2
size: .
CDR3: CASSPRLAGGTDTQYF
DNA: TGTGCCAGCAGCCCAAGACTAGCGGGGGGCACAGATACGCAGTATTTT

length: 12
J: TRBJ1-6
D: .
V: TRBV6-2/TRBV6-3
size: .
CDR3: CASSYSASPLHF
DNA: TGTGCCAGCAGTTACTCGGCCTCACCCCTCCACTTT

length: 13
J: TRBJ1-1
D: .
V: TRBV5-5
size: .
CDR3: CASSLLVTTEAFF
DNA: TGTGCCAGCAGCTTGCTAGTGACCACTGAAGCTTTCTTT

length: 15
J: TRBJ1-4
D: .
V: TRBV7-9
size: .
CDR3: CASSLVWTVGEKLFF
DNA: TGTGCCAGCAGCTTAGTCTGGACAGTCGGGGAAAAACTGTTTTTT

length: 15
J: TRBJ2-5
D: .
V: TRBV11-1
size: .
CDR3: CASRVGQFLQETQYF
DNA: TGTGCCAGCAGAGTCGGACAGTTCCTCCAAGAGACCCAGTACTTC

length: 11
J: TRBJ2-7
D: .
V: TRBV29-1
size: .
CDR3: CSGGEIYEQYF
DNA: TGCAGCGGGGGGGAAATCTACGAGCAGTACTTC

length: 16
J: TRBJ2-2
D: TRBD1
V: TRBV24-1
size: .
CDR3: CATSDPGQGNTGELFF
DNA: TGTGCCACCAGTGATCCGGGACAGGGGAACACCGGGGAGCTGTTTTTT

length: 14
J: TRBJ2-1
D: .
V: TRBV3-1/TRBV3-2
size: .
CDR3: CASSQTSRDNEQFF
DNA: TGTGCCAGCAGCCAAACTTCCAGGGACAATGAGCAGTTCTTC

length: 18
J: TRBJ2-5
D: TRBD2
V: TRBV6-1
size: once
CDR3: CASSERPSGRRGGETQYF
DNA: TGTGCCAGCAGTGAAAGGCCTAGCGGGAGGAGAGGAGGTGAGACCCAGTACTTC

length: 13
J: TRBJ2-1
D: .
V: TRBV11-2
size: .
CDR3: CASSLTGYNEQFF
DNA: TGTGCCAGCAGCTTAACTGGTTACAATGAGCAGTTCTTC

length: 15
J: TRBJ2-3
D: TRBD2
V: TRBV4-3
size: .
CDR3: CASSRRSGEADTQYF
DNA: TGCGCCAGCAGCAGACGTAGCGGGGAGGCAGATACGCAGTATTTT

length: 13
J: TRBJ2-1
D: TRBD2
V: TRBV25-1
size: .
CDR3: CASRSLADNEQFF
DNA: TGTGCCAGCAGGTCTCTAGCGGACAATGAGCAGTTCTTC

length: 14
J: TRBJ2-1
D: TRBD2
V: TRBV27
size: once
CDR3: CASTSRTSGNEQFF
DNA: TGTGCCAGCACCTCCCGAACTAGCGGTAATGAGCAGTTCTTC

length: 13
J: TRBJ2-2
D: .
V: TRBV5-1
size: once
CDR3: CASSLLNTGELFF
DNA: TGCGCCAGCAGCTTATTGAACACCGGGGAGCTGTTTTTT